This T cell receptor (beta chain) was documented in a study of Ad26.COV2.S vaccination and SARS-CoV-2 variants. Study-wide context: Once or twice, 56 days apart, Ad26.COV2.S was delivered intramuscularly. Study results and limitations: Participants given vaccine showed non-spike TCR breadth similar to that of placebo recipients. Measures of TCR breadth and depth may have fallen short of total T cell responses.

About this clone itself: Its matching antigen is unknown. The sample holds other DNA sequences that translate to the same CDR3.

This table comes from immunoSEQ multiplex PCR, and its TCRdb copy is limited to in-frame clones, with some not included. The sample gives a few hundred thousand clones, roughly 90% of which show up once; 10% to 15% is in the top ten. Treatment defined: over 15 received Ad26.COV2.S at low or high dose, single or two shots; 5 received placebo; per-sample allocation not given. At day 63 after the first vaccine or placebo injection, samples were drawn. This Boston cohort included adults aged 18-55 years. The TCR was taken from a person between 18 and 60 years old who received the Ad26.COV2.S COVID-19 vaccine or a placebo. The specimen was peripheral blood, collected in a trial of Ad26.COV2.S vaccine versus placebo.

The CDR3 coding sequence is TGTGCCAGCAGTTTCGGGGGGTCTGGGGCCAACGTCCTGACTTTC. Translated, it gives CASSFGGSGANVLTF. This chain connects TRBV27 to TRBJ2-6, with TRBD2 identical over 7 bases. Per germline, CDR1 MNHEY and CDR2 SMNVEV (reference sequence). This CDR3 region has 15 residues. V lost 3 bases, J lost 1 base, and 0 bases stayed unmatched.